This T cell receptor beta chain was captured in a study of T cells in Graves' hyperthyroidism and ophthalmopathy. Germline CDR1 and CDR2: LGHDT and YNNKEL (reference sequence). Trimming removed 5 bases at V and 3 bases at J, with 11 bases between. CDR3 length: 13 amino acids. It was RNA transcripts that yielded the amplified TCR beta CDR3 regions. When the TCR CDR3 underwent first-round RT-PCR, the HTBI primer set was used. TCRdb ran MiXCR on the multiplex PCR reads and lists one entry per CDR3 protein. This table has around 570,000 distinct CDR3 sequences, 20% appearing once. This receptor was obtained from a man in his forties or fifties with Graves' ophthalmopathy. The sequenced material came from blood. The chain carries TRBV3-1 and TRBJ2-7, with D uncertain. CDR3 protein: CASSSGNHYEQYF. In DNA, the CDR3 is TGTGCCAGCAGCTCTGGGAATCACTACGAGCAGTACTTC.